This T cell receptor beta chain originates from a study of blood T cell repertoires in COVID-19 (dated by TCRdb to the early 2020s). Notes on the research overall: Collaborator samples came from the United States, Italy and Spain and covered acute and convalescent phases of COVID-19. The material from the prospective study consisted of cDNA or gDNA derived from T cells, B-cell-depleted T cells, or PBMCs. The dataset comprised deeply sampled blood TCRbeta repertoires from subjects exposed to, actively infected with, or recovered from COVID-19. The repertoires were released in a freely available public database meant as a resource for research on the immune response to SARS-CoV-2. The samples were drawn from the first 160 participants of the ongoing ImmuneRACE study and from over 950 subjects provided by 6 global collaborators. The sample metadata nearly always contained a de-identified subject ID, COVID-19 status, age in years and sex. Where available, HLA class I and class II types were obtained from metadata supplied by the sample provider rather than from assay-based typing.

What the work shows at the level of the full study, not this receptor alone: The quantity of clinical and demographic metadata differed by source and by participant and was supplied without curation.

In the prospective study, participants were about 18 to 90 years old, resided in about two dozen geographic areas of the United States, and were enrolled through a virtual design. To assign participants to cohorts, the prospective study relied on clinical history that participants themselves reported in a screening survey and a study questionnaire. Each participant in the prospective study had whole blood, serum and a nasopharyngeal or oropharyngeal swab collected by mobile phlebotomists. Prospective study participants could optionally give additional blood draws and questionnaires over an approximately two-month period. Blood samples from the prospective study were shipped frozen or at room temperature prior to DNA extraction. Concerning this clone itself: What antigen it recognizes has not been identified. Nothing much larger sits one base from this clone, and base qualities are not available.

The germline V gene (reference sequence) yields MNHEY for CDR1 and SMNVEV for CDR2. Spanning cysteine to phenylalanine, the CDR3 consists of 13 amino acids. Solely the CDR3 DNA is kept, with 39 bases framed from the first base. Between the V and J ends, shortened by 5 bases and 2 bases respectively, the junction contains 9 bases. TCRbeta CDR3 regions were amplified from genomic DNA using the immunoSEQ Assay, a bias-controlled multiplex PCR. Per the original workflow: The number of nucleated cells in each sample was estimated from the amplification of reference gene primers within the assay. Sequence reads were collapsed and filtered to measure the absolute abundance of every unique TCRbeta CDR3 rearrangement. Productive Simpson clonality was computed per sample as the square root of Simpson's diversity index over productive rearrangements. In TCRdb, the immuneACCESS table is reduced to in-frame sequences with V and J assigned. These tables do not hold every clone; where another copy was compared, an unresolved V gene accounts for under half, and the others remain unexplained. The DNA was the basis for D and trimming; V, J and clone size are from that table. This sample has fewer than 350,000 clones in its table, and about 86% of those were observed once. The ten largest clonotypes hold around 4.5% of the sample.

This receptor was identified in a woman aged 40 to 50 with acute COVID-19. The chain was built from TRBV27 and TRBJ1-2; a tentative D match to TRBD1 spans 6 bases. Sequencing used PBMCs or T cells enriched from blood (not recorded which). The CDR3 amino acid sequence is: CASSKDSNYGYTF. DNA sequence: TGTGCCAGCAGTAAGGACAGCAACTATGGCTACACCTTC.